The source of this T cell receptor beta chain is a study of T-cell memory formation after mild COVID-19. Background on the study: In these data, TCR clusters were largely donor specific.

TCRdb reprocessed the 5' RACE reads via MiXCR and lists one record per CDR3 protein. This table holds some 270,000 distinct CDR3 sequences, 15% found once. The CDR3 is 13 residues long. Trimming took 0 bases from V and 1 from J, leaving 4 bases between them. Germline assignment: CDR1 SGHDT and CDR2 YYEEEE. The sample consisted of PBMCs or a T cell subset sorted from them (not recorded which). The J gene is TRBJ1-2, the V gene TRBV5-6, with no clear D. This sequence originates from an adult woman who had mild COVID-19 (a few samples of this study predate the infection). Cell type and time point are not known. This CDR3 reads CASSLGFNYGYTF. CDR3 DNA sequence: TGTGCCAGCAGCTTGGGGTTTAACTATGGCTACACCTTC.